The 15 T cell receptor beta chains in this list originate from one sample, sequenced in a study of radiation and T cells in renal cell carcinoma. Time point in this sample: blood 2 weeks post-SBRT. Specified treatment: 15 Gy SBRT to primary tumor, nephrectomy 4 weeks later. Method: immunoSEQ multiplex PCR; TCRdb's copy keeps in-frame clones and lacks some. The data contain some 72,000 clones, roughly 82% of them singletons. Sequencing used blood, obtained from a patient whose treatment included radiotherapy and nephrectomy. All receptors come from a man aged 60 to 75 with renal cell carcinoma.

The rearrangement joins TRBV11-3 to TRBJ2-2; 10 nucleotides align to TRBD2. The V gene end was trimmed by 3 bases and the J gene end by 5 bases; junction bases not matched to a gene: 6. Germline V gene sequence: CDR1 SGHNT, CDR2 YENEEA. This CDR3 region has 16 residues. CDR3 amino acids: CASSFLAGVGTGELFF. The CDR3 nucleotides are TGTGCCAGCAGCTTTCTAGCGGGAGTAGGTACCGGGGAGCTGTTTTTT.

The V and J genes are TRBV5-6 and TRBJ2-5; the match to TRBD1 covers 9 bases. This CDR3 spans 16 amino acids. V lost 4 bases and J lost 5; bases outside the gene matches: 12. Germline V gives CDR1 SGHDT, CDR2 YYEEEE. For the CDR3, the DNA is TGTGCCAGCAGCCGCATACAGGGGGCGCTGGGGGAGACCCAGTACTTC. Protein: CASSRIQGALGETQYF.

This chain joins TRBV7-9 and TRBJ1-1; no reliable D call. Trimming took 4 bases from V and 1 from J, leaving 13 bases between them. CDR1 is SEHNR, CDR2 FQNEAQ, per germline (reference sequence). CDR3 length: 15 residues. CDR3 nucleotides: TGTGCCAGCAGCTCGCCGGATGAGGGGAACACTGAAGCTTTCTTT. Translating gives CASSSPDEGNTEAFF.

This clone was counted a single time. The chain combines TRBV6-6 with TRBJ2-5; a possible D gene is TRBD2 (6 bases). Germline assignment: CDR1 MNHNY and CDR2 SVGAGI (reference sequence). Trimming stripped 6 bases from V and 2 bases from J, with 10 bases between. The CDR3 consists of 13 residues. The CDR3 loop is CASRKEGQETQYF. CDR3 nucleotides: TGTGCCAGCAGGAAGGAGGGACAAGAGACCCAGTACTTC.

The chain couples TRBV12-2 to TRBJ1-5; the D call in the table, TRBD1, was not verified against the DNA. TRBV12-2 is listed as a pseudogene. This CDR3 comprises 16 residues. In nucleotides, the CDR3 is TGTGCAAGTCGCGCCGCACAGGGTGATGGCAATCAGCCCCAGCATTTT. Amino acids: CASRAAQGDGNQPQHF.

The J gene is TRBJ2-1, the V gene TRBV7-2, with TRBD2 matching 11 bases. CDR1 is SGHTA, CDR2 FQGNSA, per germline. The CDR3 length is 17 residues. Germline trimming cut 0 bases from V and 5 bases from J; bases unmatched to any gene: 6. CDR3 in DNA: TGTGCCAGCAGCTTAGCAAGACTAGCGGGGAGGGACAATGAGCAGTTCTTC. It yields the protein CASSLARLAGRDNEQFF.

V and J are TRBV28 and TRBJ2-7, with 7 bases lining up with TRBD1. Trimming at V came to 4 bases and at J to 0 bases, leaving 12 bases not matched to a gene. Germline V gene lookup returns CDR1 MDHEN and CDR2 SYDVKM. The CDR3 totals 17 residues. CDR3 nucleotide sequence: TGTGCCAGCAGTTCGAACACCCTCGGGACAGCCTCCTACGAGCAGTACTTC. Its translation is CASSSNTLGTASYEQYF.

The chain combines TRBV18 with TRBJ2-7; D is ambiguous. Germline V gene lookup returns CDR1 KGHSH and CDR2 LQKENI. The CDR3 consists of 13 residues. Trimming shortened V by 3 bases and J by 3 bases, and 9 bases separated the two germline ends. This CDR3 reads CASSPLRSYEQYF. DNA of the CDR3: TGTGCCAGCTCACCTCTACGGAGCTACGAGCAGTACTTC.

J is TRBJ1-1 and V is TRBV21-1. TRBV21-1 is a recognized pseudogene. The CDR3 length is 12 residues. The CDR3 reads CARPRGNTEAFF. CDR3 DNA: TGTGCCCGCCCCCGGGGGAACACTGAAGCTTTCTTT.

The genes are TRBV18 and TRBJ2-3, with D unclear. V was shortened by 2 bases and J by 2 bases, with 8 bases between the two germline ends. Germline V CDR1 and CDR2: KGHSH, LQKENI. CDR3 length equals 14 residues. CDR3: CASSPNSPTDTQYF. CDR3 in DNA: TGTGCCAGCTCACCAAACAGCCCCACAGATACGCAGTATTTT.

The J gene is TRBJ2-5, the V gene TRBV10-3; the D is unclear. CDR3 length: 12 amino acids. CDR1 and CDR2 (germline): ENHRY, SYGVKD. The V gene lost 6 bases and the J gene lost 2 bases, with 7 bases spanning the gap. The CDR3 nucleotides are TGTGCCATCAGGAATGGTCAAGAGACCCAGTACTTC. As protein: CAIRNGQETQYF.

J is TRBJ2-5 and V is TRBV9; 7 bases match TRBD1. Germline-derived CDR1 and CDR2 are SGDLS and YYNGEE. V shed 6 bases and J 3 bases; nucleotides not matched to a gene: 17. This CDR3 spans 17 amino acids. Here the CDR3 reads CASTPTLRDSLEETQYF. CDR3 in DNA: TGTGCCAGCACGCCTACCCTTCGGGACAGTTTAGAAGAGACCCAGTACTTC.

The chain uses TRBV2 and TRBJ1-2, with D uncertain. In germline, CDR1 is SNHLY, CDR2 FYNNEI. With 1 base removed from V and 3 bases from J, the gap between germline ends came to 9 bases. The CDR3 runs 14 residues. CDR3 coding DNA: TGTGCCAGCAGTGAAGATCCAGACTACTATGGCTACACCTTC. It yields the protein CASSEDPDYYGYTF.

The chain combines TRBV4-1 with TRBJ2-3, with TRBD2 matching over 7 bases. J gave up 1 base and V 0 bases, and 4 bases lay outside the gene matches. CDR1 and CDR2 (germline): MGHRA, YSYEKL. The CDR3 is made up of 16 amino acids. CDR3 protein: CASSQDRLAGTDTQYF. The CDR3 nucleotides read TGCGCCAGCAGCCAAGATAGGCTAGCGGGCACAGATACGCAGTATTTT.

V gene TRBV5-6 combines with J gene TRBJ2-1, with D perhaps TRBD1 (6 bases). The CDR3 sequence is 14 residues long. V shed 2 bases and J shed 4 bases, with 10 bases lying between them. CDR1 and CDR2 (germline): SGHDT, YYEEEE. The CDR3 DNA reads TGTGCCAGCAGCTTTCAGGGGCCATACAATGAGCAGTTCTTC. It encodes CASSFQGPYNEQFF.